These T cell receptor beta chains were read from a single sample in a study of T-cell memory formation after mild COVID-19. TCRdb re-derived calls from the 5' RACE reads in MiXCR, one entry per CDR3 protein. The sample comprises approximately 500,000 distinct CDR3 sequences, 20% to 30% of which are singletons, and roughly an eighth rests with the top ten. Sequences were obtained from PBMCs or a T cell subset sorted from them (not recorded which). The source of these receptors is an adult woman who had mild COVID-19 (a few samples of this study predate the infection). Cell type and time point are not known. The CDR3 runs from the conserved cysteine through the conserved F or W. The D gene is left open where the match is weak. For some rows the clone size is stated as once, few or many, or as a class when expanded; others skip it.

clone_size	j_call	d_call	v_call	cdr3_nt	cdr3_aa
NA	TRBJ1-3	NA	TRBV7-9	TGTGCCAGCAGCCGGTCGGGAAGCTCTGGAAACACCATATATTTT	CASSRSGSSGNTIYF
few	TRBJ2-3	TRBD2	TRBV15	TGTGCCACCAGCAGAGATGGGGGGGGAGGTACAGATACGCAGTATTTT	CATSRDGGGGTDTQYF
NA	TRBJ2-7	NA	TRBV14	TGTGCCAGCAGCCAAGCCCGGACATTAATGGGACACGAGCAGTACTTC	CASSQARTLMGHEQYF
NA	TRBJ2-1	NA	TRBV19	TGTGCCAGTAGTATCTCTTATGAGCAGTTCTTC	CASSISYEQFF
few	TRBJ2-7	TRBD2	TRBV7-9	TGTGCCAGCAGATTGGAAGCGGGAGTATTCTACGAGCAGTACTTC	CASRLEAGVFYEQYF
many	TRBJ2-2	NA	TRBV18	TGTGCCAGCTCACCGACATTGAACACCGGGGAGCTGTTTTTT	CASSPTLNTGELFF
NA	TRBJ2-5	TRBD2	TRBV12-3/TRBV12-4	TGTGCCAGCAGTTGGGCCCTTGGGGGGGGAGAGACCCAGTACTTC	CASSWALGGGETQYF
NA	TRBJ2-1	NA	TRBV24-1	TGTGCCACCAGTGATTTCTCGACAGGTTCCTACAATGAGCAGTTCTTC	CATSDFSTGSYNEQFF
NA	TRBJ1-2	NA	TRBV4-1	TGCGCCAGCAGCCAAAGGGGGGACTTCTATGGCTACACCTTC	CASSQRGDFYGYTF
NA	TRBJ2-1	TRBD1	TRBV12-3/TRBV12-4	TGTGCCAGCAGATTCGGGACAGGGGTAAATTTTGAGCAGTTCTTC	CASRFGTGVNFEQFF
few	TRBJ2-7	NA	TRBV20-1	TGCAGTGCTAGCACGGAACCCTACAAGCAGTACTTC	CSASTEPYKQYF
NA	TRBJ2-3	NA	TRBV4-2	TGTGCCAGCAGCCAAGAGTGGTTAGGGGCTAGCTCTAGCACAGATACGCAGTATTTT	CASSQEWLGASSSTDTQYF
few	TRBJ2-2	NA	TRBV6-5	TGTGCCAGCAGTTACGCGGGCGCCGGGACCGGGGAGCTGTTTTTT	CASSYAGAGTGELFF
NA	TRBJ1-4	TRBD1	TRBV27	TGTGCCAGCATGAGGTTGGGCAGGGGGAATGAAAAACTGTTTTTT	CASMRLGRGNEKLFF
NA	TRBJ2-1	TRBD1	TRBV5-1	TGCGCCAGCAGGCCGGGACAGGGTCTCCCAGATACGGGCTACAATGAGCAGTTCTTC	CASRPGQGLPDTGYNEQFF
NA	TRBJ1-2	NA	TRBV30	TGTGCCTGGAGTGTACAGGGAATAGACTATGGCTACACCTTC	CAWSVQGIDYGYTF
few	TRBJ2-1	NA	TRBV18	TGTGCCAGCTCACCACGGCAGGGTGAAAACAATGAGCAGTTCTTC	CASSPRQGENNEQFF
NA	TRBJ1-5	TRBD1	TRBV6-5	TGTGCCAGCAGTCGGTCGACAGGGAACAATCAGCCCCAGCATTTT	CASSRSTGNNQPQHF
NA	TRBJ1-2	NA	TRBV19	TGTGCCACCAAACCGCCCGAGGCCCTCTATGGCTACACCTTC	CATKPPEALYGYTF
few	TRBJ1-1	NA	TRBV30	TGTGCCTGGACCGACGACACTTCAAGGGCTTTCTTT	CAWTDDTSRAFF
NA	TRBJ2-7	NA	TRBV5-6	TGTGCCAGCAGCTTGCTGGCGGACGAGCAGTACTTC	CASSLLADEQYF
NA	TRBJ2-1	TRBD2	TRBV3-1	TGTGCCAGCAGCCAATCCAGGACTAGGCAGTTCTTC	CASSQSRTRQFF
few	TRBJ2-7	NA	TRBV7-9	TGTGCCAGCAGCTTCCCGCCCTTTGGGGAGCAGTACTTC	CASSFPPFGEQYF
few	TRBJ2-7	NA	TRBV20-1	TGCAGTGCTCCCCGCACGAGTTTCTACGAGCAGTACTTC	CSAPRTSFYEQYF
few	TRBJ2-7	NA	TRBV24-1	TGTGCCACCAGTGCCGTGGGAGAGGGCGAGCAGTACTTC	CATSAVGEGEQYF